This is a list of T cell receptor beta chains from one sample in a study of early T cells in non-severe SARS-CoV-2 infection. From the 5' RACE reads, TCRdb called clonotypes with MiXCR, one entry per CDR3 protein. Among over 90,000 distinct CDR3 sequences, 13% were seen once, and the ten largest hold less than 8%. Sequencing was done on a sample of whole blood. The receptors were gathered from an adult who was a healthcare worker with PCR-confirmed SARS-CoV-2 infection or an uninfected control (not recorded which). Both conserved end residues are part of each CDR3. A D gene is named only where the DNA matches it firmly. Some rows have no size entry. The others give once, few or many, or a class for an expanded clone.

CDR3aa: CASLHGLTDTQYF
CDR3nt: TGTGCCAGCCTCCACGGACTTACAGATACGCAGTATTTT
v_gene: TRBV28
d_gene: .
abundance: .
j_gene: TRBJ2-3

CDR3aa: CASSLYHEQYF
CDR3nt: TGTGCCAGCAGTTTATACCACGAGCAGTACTTC
v_gene: TRBV28
d_gene: .
abundance: .
j_gene: TRBJ2-7

CDR3aa: CASSEGAQGTQYF
CDR3nt: TGTGCCAGCAGTGAGGGGGCCCAGGGGACCCAGTACTTC
v_gene: TRBV6-4
d_gene: .
abundance: many
j_gene: TRBJ2-5

CDR3aa: CASSLNGPNTEAFF
CDR3nt: TGTGCCAGCAGCTTAAATGGACCTAACACTGAAGCTTTCTTT
v_gene: TRBV11-2
d_gene: .
abundance: .
j_gene: TRBJ1-1

CDR3aa: CSVKSSGANVLTF
CDR3nt: TGCAGCGTTAAGAGCTCTGGGGCCAACGTCCTGACTTTC
v_gene: TRBV29-1
d_gene: .
abundance: many
j_gene: TRBJ2-6

CDR3aa: CASSENPETYEQYF
CDR3nt: TGTGCCAGCAGTGAAAACCCCGAAACCTACGAGCAGTACTTC
v_gene: TRBV6-1
d_gene: .
abundance: many
j_gene: TRBJ2-7

CDR3aa: CASSQPHQGPYNEQFF
CDR3nt: TGTGCCAGCAGCCAACCACACCAGGGCCCCTACAATGAGCAGTTCTTC
v_gene: TRBV7-9
d_gene: .
abundance: many
j_gene: TRBJ2-1

CDR3aa: CASSFGAEQYF
CDR3nt: TGTGCCAGCAGTTTCGGGGCCGAGCAGTACTTC
v_gene: TRBV28
d_gene: .
abundance: .
j_gene: TRBJ2-7

CDR3aa: CSVAGYKNTEAFF
CDR3nt: TGCAGCGTTGCAGGGTACAAGAACACTGAAGCTTTCTTT
v_gene: TRBV29-1
d_gene: .
abundance: many
j_gene: TRBJ1-1

CDR3aa: CASSLGPGANTEAFF
CDR3nt: TGTGCCAGCAGCTTAGGTCCGGGGGCGAACACTGAAGCTTTCTTT
v_gene: TRBV7-6
d_gene: .
abundance: .
j_gene: TRBJ1-1

CDR3aa: CASSEDTGNYEQYF
CDR3nt: TGCGCCAGCAGTGAGGATACAGGCAACTACGAGCAGTACTTC
v_gene: TRBV10-1
d_gene: .
abundance: few
j_gene: TRBJ2-7

CDR3aa: CASSQDRDINWPQHF
CDR3nt: TGCGCCAGCAGCCAAGACCGGGACATTAACTGGCCCCAGCATTTT
v_gene: TRBV4-1
d_gene: .
abundance: many
j_gene: TRBJ1-5

CDR3aa: CARSPGLAGYEQFF
CDR3nt: TGTGCCAGAAGTCCGGGACTAGCGGGATATGAGCAGTTCTTC
v_gene: TRBV6-6
d_gene: TRBD2
abundance: .
j_gene: TRBJ2-1

CDR3aa: CASGERGQREQYF
CDR3nt: TGTGCCAGCGGAGAAAGGGGGCAGAGGGAGCAGTACTTC
v_gene: TRBV6-6
d_gene: TRBD1
abundance: many
j_gene: TRBJ2-7

CDR3aa: CSARGDRGLGTEAFF
CDR3nt: TGCAGTGCTAGAGGGGACAGGGGGCTTGGCACTGAAGCTTTCTTT
v_gene: TRBV20-1
d_gene: TRBD1
abundance: many
j_gene: TRBJ1-1

CDR3aa: CATILMDYGYTF
CDR3nt: TGTGCCACCATCCTAATGGACTATGGCTACACCTTC
v_gene: TRBV28
d_gene: .
abundance: .
j_gene: TRBJ1-2

CDR3aa: CASSSGLASHEQFF
CDR3nt: TGTGCCAGCAGCTCGGGACTAGCGAGCCATGAGCAGTTCTTC
v_gene: TRBV7-3
d_gene: TRBD2
abundance: .
j_gene: TRBJ2-1

CDR3aa: CASSERTSGRATQYF
CDR3nt: TGTGCCAGCAGTGAACGGACTAGCGGGAGGGCTACGCAGTATTTT
v_gene: TRBV2
d_gene: TRBD2
abundance: many
j_gene: TRBJ2-3

CDR3aa: CASSLGQASGSYNSPLHF
CDR3nt: TGTGCCAGCAGTTTGGGCCAGGCCTCAGGGTCCTATAATTCACCCCTCCACTTT
v_gene: TRBV27
d_gene: .
abundance: .
j_gene: TRBJ1-6

CDR3aa: CATQSYEQYF
CDR3nt: TGCGCCACCCAGAGCTACGAGCAGTACTTC
v_gene: TRBV10-2
d_gene: .
abundance: .
j_gene: TRBJ2-7

CDR3aa: CASSPGDSSSYEQYF
CDR3nt: TGCGCCAGCAGCCCAGGGGACAGCTCCTCGTACGAGCAGTACTTC
v_gene: TRBV5-1
d_gene: TRBD1
abundance: many
j_gene: TRBJ2-7

CDR3aa: CASSLASSTNEQYF
CDR3nt: TGTGCCAGCAGTTTAGCCAGCTCGACAAACGAGCAGTACTTC
v_gene: TRBV12-3/TRBV12-4
d_gene: .
abundance: few
j_gene: TRBJ2-7

CDR3aa: CASSLPAVPSGTATGELFF
CDR3nt: TGTGCCAGCAGCTTACCGGCTGTTCCCTCCGGGACTGCCACCGGGGAGCTGTTTTTT
v_gene: TRBV11-2
d_gene: .
abundance: few
j_gene: TRBJ2-2

CDR3aa: CASSFSYRAYEQYF
CDR3nt: TGTGCCAGCAGCTTCAGTTATAGGGCCTACGAGCAGTACTTC
v_gene: TRBV7-6
d_gene: .
abundance: .
j_gene: TRBJ2-7

CDR3aa: CASSHPTGGAAYEQYF
CDR3nt: TGTGCCAGCAGCCACCCGACGGGAGGCGCGGCCTACGAGCAGTACTTC
v_gene: TRBV3-1
d_gene: TRBD2
abundance: .
j_gene: TRBJ2-7

CDR3aa: CATSRDPGTDTQYF
CDR3nt: TGTGCCACCAGCAGAGATCCGGGCACAGATACGCAGTATTTT
v_gene: TRBV15
d_gene: .
abundance: .
j_gene: TRBJ2-3

CDR3aa: CASSVRDGLADTQYF
CDR3nt: TGTGCCAGCAGCGTCCGGGACGGACTTGCAGATACGCAGTATTTT
v_gene: TRBV9
d_gene: .
abundance: few
j_gene: TRBJ2-3

CDR3aa: CASSPRDQRGHNEQFF
CDR3nt: TGTGCCAGCAGCCCACGGGACCAGCGGGGCCACAATGAGCAGTTCTTC
v_gene: TRBV9
d_gene: TRBD2
abundance: few
j_gene: TRBJ2-1

CDR3aa: CASSLTPSGRVETQYF
CDR3nt: TGTGCCAGCAGCTTAACCCCTAGCGGGAGGGTGGAGACCCAGTACTTC
v_gene: TRBV7-2
d_gene: TRBD2
abundance: many
j_gene: TRBJ2-5